These T cell receptor beta chains were read from a single sample in a study of blood T cell repertoires in COVID-19. Sequencing used immunoSEQ multiplex PCR; TCRdb keeps in-frame clones, though not all of them. The data show about 140,000 clones, roughly 88% seen once. Specimen: peripheral blood. These receptors were taken from a woman aged 55-69 years with acute or convalescent COVID-19. Both conserved end residues are part of each CDR3. Fields, in order: CDR3 protein, CDR3 DNA, J gene, D gene, V gene, clone size. A D gene is named only where the DNA matches it firmly. Part of the rows lack a size; the others show once, few, many or a class for expanded clones.

cdr3_aa: CASSRQTEAFF
cdr3_nt: TGTGCCAGCAGCCGACAGACTGAAGCTTTCTTT
j_call: TRBJ1-1
d_call: .
v_call: TRBV5-6
clone_size: .

cdr3_aa: CASSQLGGTTEAFF
cdr3_nt: TGTGCCAGCAGCCAACTGGGGGGGACCACTGAAGCTTTCTTT
j_call: TRBJ1-1
d_call: .
v_call: TRBV6-6
clone_size: .

cdr3_aa: CASSLTVDSANEQFF
cdr3_nt: TGTGCCAGCAGCTTAACGGTGGACAGTGCCAATGAGCAGTTCTTC
j_call: TRBJ2-1
d_call: .
v_call: TRBV7-3
clone_size: .

cdr3_aa: CASSLAGRGQITEAFF
cdr3_nt: TGTGCCAGCAGCTTAGCGGGGCGGGGGCAGATCACTGAAGCTTTCTTT
j_call: TRBJ1-1
d_call: .
v_call: TRBV7-9
clone_size: .

cdr3_aa: CASLSPSLHEQYF
cdr3_nt: TGTGCCAGCCTAAGTCCCTCTCTCCACGAGCAGTACTTC
j_call: TRBJ2-7
d_call: .
v_call: TRBV6-5
clone_size: .

cdr3_aa: CASSVTGEVGTEAFF
cdr3_nt: TGTGCCAGCTCAGTAACAGGGGAAGTAGGCACTGAAGCTTTCTTT
j_call: TRBJ1-1
d_call: TRBD1
v_call: TRBV18
clone_size: .

cdr3_aa: CASSFVQGLNTGELFF
cdr3_nt: TGTGCCAGCAGCTTCGTGCAGGGCCTGAACACCGGGGAGCTGTTTTTT
j_call: TRBJ2-2
d_call: .
v_call: TRBV5-5
clone_size: .

cdr3_aa: CASSWTGNSYEQYF
cdr3_nt: TGCGCCAGCAGTTGGACAGGTAACTCCTACGAGCAGTACTTC
j_call: TRBJ2-7
d_call: TRBD1
v_call: TRBV5-1
clone_size: .

cdr3_aa: CAWSVALGQGNTEAFF
cdr3_nt: TGTGCCTGGAGTGTAGCCTTGGGACAGGGGAACACTGAAGCTTTCTTT
j_call: TRBJ1-1
d_call: TRBD1
v_call: TRBV30
clone_size: .

cdr3_aa: CAWSVSTDSPLHF
cdr3_nt: TGTGCCTGGAGTGTGTCGACAGATTCACCCCTCCACTTT
j_call: TRBJ1-6
d_call: .
v_call: TRBV30
clone_size: .

cdr3_aa: CASRQQGTYNSPLHF
cdr3_nt: TGTGCCAGCAGGCAGCAGGGGACCTATAATTCACCCCTCCACTTT
j_call: TRBJ1-6
d_call: .
v_call: TRBV7-2
clone_size: .

cdr3_aa: CASSPTGPGTGELFF
cdr3_nt: TGTGCCAGCTCTCCCACAGGGCCCGGCACCGGGGAGCTGTTTTTT
j_call: TRBJ2-2
d_call: .
v_call: TRBV18
clone_size: .

cdr3_aa: CASSPGQGWTEAFF
cdr3_nt: TGTGCCAGTAGTCCTGGACAGGGGTGGACTGAAGCTTTCTTT
j_call: TRBJ1-1
d_call: TRBD1
v_call: TRBV19
clone_size: few

cdr3_aa: CATSATGTGTSYEQYF
cdr3_nt: TGTGCCACCAGTGCAACCGGGACAGGGACATCCTACGAGCAGTACTTC
j_call: TRBJ2-7
d_call: TRBD1
v_call: TRBV24-1
clone_size: .

cdr3_aa: CASSQDLLVSGNTIYF
cdr3_nt: TGTGCCAGCAGCCAAGATCTCCTCGTTTCTGGAAACACCATATATTTT
j_call: TRBJ1-3
d_call: .
v_call: TRBV14
clone_size: .

cdr3_aa: CASSTLQGIGNQPQHF
cdr3_nt: TGTGCCAGTAGCACCCTACAGGGAATAGGCAATCAGCCCCAGCATTTT
j_call: TRBJ1-5
d_call: .
v_call: TRBV19
clone_size: .

cdr3_aa: CASSINTGYSNQPQHF
cdr3_nt: TGTGCCAGCAGCATTAATACAGGGTACAGCAATCAGCCCCAGCATTTT
j_call: TRBJ1-5
d_call: .
v_call: TRBV7-2
clone_size: .

cdr3_aa: CSASLRGGTGELFF
cdr3_nt: TGCAGTGCTAGTTTGCGGGGGGGAACCGGGGAGCTGTTTTTT
j_call: TRBJ2-2
d_call: TRBD2
v_call: TRBV20-1
clone_size: once

cdr3_aa: CATSLGTGGEAFF
cdr3_nt: TGTGCCACCAGTCTCGGGACAGGGGGTGAAGCTTTCTTT
j_call: TRBJ1-1
d_call: TRBD1
v_call: TRBV24-1
clone_size: .

cdr3_aa: CASSHGSLASSYNEQFF
cdr3_nt: TGTGCCAGCAGCCACGGGTCTCTAGCGAGCTCCTACAATGAGCAGTTCTTC
j_call: TRBJ2-1
d_call: .
v_call: TRBV7-6
clone_size: .

cdr3_aa: CASSLMYRGRNQPQHF
cdr3_nt: TGTGCCAGCAGCTTGATGTACAGGGGCCGGAATCAGCCCCAGCATTTT
j_call: TRBJ1-5
d_call: TRBD1
v_call: TRBV5-5
clone_size: once

cdr3_aa: CASSPWTDGNTIYF
cdr3_nt: TGTGCCAGCAGCCCTTGGACAGATGGAAACACCATATATTTT
j_call: TRBJ1-3
d_call: .
v_call: TRBV3-1/TRBV3-2
clone_size: .

cdr3_aa: CASSVWLGGGADTQYF
cdr3_nt: TGTGCCAGCAGCGTCTGGTTGGGAGGGGGGGCAGATACGCAGTATTTT
j_call: TRBJ2-3
d_call: .
v_call: TRBV3-1/TRBV3-2
clone_size: .

cdr3_aa: CASRWDRVTGELFF
cdr3_nt: TGTGCCAGCAGGTGGGACAGGGTGACCGGGGAGCTGTTTTTT
j_call: TRBJ2-2
d_call: TRBD1
v_call: TRBV27
clone_size: .

cdr3_aa: CRDRGTDTQYF
cdr3_nt: TGCAGGGACAGGGGGACAGATACGCAGTATTTT
j_call: TRBJ2-3
d_call: TRBD1
v_call: TRBV29-1
clone_size: .

cdr3_aa: CASSLKDRGLYTEAFF
cdr3_nt: TGTGCCAGCAGTCTAAAGGACAGGGGGCTCTACACTGAAGCTTTCTTT
j_call: TRBJ1-1
d_call: TRBD1
v_call: TRBV7-8
clone_size: .

cdr3_aa: CASSSPDGSRWVQYF
cdr3_nt: TGTGCCAGCAGCTCCCCCGACGGGTCGAGGTGGGTCCAGTACTTC
j_call: TRBJ2-5
d_call: .
v_call: TRBV11-2
clone_size: .

cdr3_aa: CASSVLGGVANTIYF
cdr3_nt: TGTGCCAGCAGCGTACTAGGGGGGGTTGCAAACACCATATATTTT
j_call: TRBJ1-3
d_call: .
v_call: TRBV9
clone_size: .

cdr3_aa: CASSWTGSSYNSPLHF
cdr3_nt: TGCGCCAGCAGCTGGACAGGGAGCTCCTATAATTCACCCCTCCACTTT
j_call: TRBJ1-6
d_call: TRBD1
v_call: TRBV5-1
clone_size: .

cdr3_aa: CASSFIGVDTEAFF
cdr3_nt: TGTGCCAGCAGCTTTATAGGGGTTGACACTGAAGCTTTCTTT
j_call: TRBJ1-1
d_call: .
v_call: TRBV11-2
clone_size: .

cdr3_aa: CASSKGTTPAGELFF
cdr3_nt: TGTGCCAGTAGTAAAGGGACTACTCCCGCCGGGGAGCTGTTTTTT
j_call: TRBJ2-2
d_call: TRBD2
v_call: TRBV19
clone_size: .

cdr3_aa: CASSPALIRQNNEAFF
cdr3_nt: TGCGCCAGCAGCCCCGCCCTGATCAGGCAAAATAATGAAGCTTTCTTT
j_call: TRBJ1-1
d_call: .
v_call: TRBV4-3
clone_size: .

cdr3_aa: CASSTGTGGALLQPQHF
cdr3_nt: TGTGCCAGCAGCACCGGGACAGGGGGCGCGTTACTTCAGCCCCAGCATTTT
j_call: TRBJ1-5
d_call: TRBD1
v_call: TRBV28
clone_size: .

cdr3_aa: CASSSTGGGEQFF
cdr3_nt: TGTGCCAGTAGTAGTACAGGGGGCGGTGAGCAGTTCTTC
j_call: TRBJ2-1
d_call: TRBD1
v_call: TRBV19
clone_size: .

cdr3_aa: CASSQSGGNTGELFF
cdr3_nt: TGCGCCAGCAGCCAGTCGGGGGGGAACACCGGGGAGCTGTTTTTT
j_call: TRBJ2-2
d_call: TRBD2
v_call: TRBV4-1
clone_size: .

cdr3_aa: CASSKTGGGNQPQHF
cdr3_nt: TGTGCCAGCAGTAAGACAGGGGGCGGCAATCAGCCCCAGCATTTT
j_call: TRBJ1-5
d_call: TRBD1
v_call: TRBV27
clone_size: .

cdr3_aa: CASSLPLGNTIYF
cdr3_nt: TGTGCCAGCAGCCTACCTCTTGGAAACACCATATATTTT
j_call: TRBJ1-3
d_call: .
v_call: TRBV7-9
clone_size: .